This TCR beta chain was sequenced in a study of cytomegalovirus exposure and HLA in healthy donors. The CDR3 extends over 15 amino acids. V lost 3 bases, J lost 6 bases, and 7 bases stayed unmatched. Germline values: CDR1 SNHLY, CDR2 FYNNEI. Comment on this clone: The antigen is not known.

Findings and caveats of the study: Rates of TCR association differed by HLA locus in a later analysis, with DRB1 highest and HLA-C lowest.

The PCR made use of 60 Vbeta and 13 Jbeta primers. TCRdb's table, derived via immunoSEQ multiplex PCR, lists solely in-frame clones and lacks some. Here the sample table reports 150,000 to 200,000 clones. Sequencing was done on a sample of PBMCs. This chain joins TRBV2 and TRBJ2-1; TRBD1 aligns across 8 bases. The sequence was collected from a woman aged 55-70 years in good health and CMV-seronegative. The CDR3 DNA reads TGTGCCAGCAGTGACCAGTACAGGGGGACCAATGAGCAGTTCTTC. It yields the protein CASSDQYRGTNEQFF.